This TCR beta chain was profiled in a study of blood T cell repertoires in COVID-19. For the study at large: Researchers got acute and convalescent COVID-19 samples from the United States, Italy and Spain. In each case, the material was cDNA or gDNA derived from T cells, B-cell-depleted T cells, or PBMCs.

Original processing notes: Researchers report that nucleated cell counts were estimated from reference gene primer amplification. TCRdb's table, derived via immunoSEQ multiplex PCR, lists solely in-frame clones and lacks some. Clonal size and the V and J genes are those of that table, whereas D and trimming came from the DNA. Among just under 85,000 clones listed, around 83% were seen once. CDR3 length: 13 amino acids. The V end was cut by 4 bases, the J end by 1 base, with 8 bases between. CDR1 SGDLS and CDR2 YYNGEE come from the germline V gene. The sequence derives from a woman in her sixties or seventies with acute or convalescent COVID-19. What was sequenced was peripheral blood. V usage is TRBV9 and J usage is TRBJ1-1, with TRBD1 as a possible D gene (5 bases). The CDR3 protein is CASSTTANTEAFF. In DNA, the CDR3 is TGTGCCAGCAGCACGACAGCGAACACTGAAGCTTTCTTT.